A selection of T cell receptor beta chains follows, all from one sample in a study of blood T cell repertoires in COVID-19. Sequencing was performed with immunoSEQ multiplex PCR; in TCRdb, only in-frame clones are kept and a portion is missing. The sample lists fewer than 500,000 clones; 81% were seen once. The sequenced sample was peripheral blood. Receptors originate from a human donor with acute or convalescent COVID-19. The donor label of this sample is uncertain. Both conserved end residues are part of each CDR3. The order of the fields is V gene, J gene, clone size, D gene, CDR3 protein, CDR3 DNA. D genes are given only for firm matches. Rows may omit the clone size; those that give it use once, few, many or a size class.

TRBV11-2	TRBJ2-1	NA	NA	CASSLRGSSYNEQFF	TGTGCCAGCAGCTTACGGGGGTCCTCCTACAATGAGCAGTTCTTC
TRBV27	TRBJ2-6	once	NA	CASRRLQGFYSGANVLTF	TGTGCCAGCCGCCGCCTTCAGGGGTTCTACTCTGGGGCCAACGTCCTGACTTTC
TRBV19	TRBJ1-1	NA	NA	CATGEGELMNTEAFF	TGTGCCACGGGGGAGGGAGAACTTATGAACACTGAAGCTTTCTTT
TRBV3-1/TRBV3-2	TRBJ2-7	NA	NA	CASSQGLGVLYEQYF	TGTGCCAGCAGCCAAGGCCTAGGGGTTCTCTACGAGCAGTACTTC
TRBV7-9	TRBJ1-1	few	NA	CASSLLGGATEAFF	TGTGCCAGCAGCTTATTAGGGGGAGCGACTGAAGCTTTCTTT
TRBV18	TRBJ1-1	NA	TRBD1	CASSPPGQGWGGTEAFF	TGTGCCAGCTCACCGCCGGGACAGGGATGGGGTGGCACTGAAGCTTTCTTT
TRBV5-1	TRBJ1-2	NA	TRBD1	CASSFWQTGTGSYGYTF	TGCGCCAGCAGCTTTTGGCAAACCGGGACAGGCTCCTATGGCTACACCTTC
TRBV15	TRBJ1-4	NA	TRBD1	CATSRGRQGTNEKLFF	TGTGCCACCAGCAGAGGGCGACAGGGGACTAATGAAAAACTGTTTTTT
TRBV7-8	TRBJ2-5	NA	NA	CASSAGLRETQYF	TGTGCCAGCAGTGCAGGACTAAGAGAGACCCAGTACTTC
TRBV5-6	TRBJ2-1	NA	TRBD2	CASSLVGRGGKGMKQFF	TGTGCCAGCAGCTTGGTCGGGAGGGGCGGGAAAGGAATGAAGCAGTTCTTC
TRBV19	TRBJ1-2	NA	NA	CASSIEGGTSGTF	TGTGCCAGTAGTATAGAGGGGGGGACCTCAGGTACCTTC
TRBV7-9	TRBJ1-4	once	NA	CASSLYGGRVDEKLFF	TGTGCCAGCAGCCTGTATGGGGGCAGGGTTGATGAAAAACTGTTTTTT
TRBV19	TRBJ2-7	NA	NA	CAKTPGCEQYF	TGTGCCAAAACACCAGGCTGCGAGCAGTACTTC
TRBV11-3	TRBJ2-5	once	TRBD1	CASSSTGDRQETQYF	TGTGCCAGCAGCTCTACTGGGGACAGGCAAGAGACCCAGTACTTC
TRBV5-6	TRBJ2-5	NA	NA	CASSLLGGARGETQYF	TGTGCCAGCAGCTTGCTGGGGGGGGCAAGAGGAGAGACCCAGTACTTC
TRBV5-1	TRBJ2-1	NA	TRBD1	CASSLSDRGVGNEQFF	TGCGCCAGCAGCTTATCAGACAGGGGGGTGGGAAATGAGCAGTTCTTC
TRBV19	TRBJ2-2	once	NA	CASSSHRAGELFF	TGTGCCAGTAGTTCCCACAGGGCCGGGGAGCTGTTTTTT
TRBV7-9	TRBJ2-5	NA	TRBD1	CASSLVRGETQYF	TGTGCCAGCAGCTTAGTCAGGGGGGAGACCCAGTACTTC
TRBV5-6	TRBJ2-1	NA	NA	CASSLDYYEQFF	TGTGCCAGCAGCTTGGACTACTATGAGCAGTTCTTC
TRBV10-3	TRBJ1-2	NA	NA	CAISSQGSNGYTF	TGTGCCATCAGTTCACAGGGATCTAATGGCTACACCTTC
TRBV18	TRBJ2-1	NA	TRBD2	CASSPGEAGLNNEQFF	TGTGCCAGCTCACCAGGAGAAGCGGGACTGAACAATGAGCAGTTCTTC
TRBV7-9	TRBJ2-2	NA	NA	CASRMEGGGTGELFF	TGTGCCAGCAGAATGGAGGGAGGGGGCACCGGGGAGCTGTTTTTT
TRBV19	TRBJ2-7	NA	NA	CASSFESGTTYEQYF	TGTGCCAGTAGCTTCGAATCGGGTACTACCTACGAGCAGTACTTC
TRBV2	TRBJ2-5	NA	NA	CASTRTEQGGQETQYF	TGTGCCAGCACGAGAACCGAACAGGGGGGGCAAGAGACCCAGTACTTC
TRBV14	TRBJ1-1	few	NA	CASSQEGASLNTEAFF	TGTGCCAGCAGCCAAGAGGGGGCCAGTCTTAACACTGAAGCTTTCTTT
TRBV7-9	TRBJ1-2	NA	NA	CASSLVRWGQTAHGYTF	TGTGCCAGCAGCTTAGTTCGGTGGGGACAAACGGCGCATGGCTACACCTTC
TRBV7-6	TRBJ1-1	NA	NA	CASSMGALDTEAFF	TGTGCCAGCAGCATGGGGGCGCTTGACACTGAAGCTTTCTTT
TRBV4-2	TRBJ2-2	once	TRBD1	CASSQDTGGRTGELFF	TGTGCCAGCAGCCAAGATACAGGGGGCCGAACCGGGGAGCTGTTTTTT
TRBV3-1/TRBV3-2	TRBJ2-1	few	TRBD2	CASSPGLASTWEQFF	TGTGCCAGCAGCCCGGGACTAGCCTCCACTTGGGAGCAGTTCTTC
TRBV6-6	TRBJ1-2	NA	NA	CASTLAANYGYTF	TGTGCCAGCACCCTAGCGGCTAACTATGGCTACACCTTC
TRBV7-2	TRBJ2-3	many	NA	CASSPQGTSSTDTQYF	TGTGCCAGCAGCCCCCAGGGGACGAGCAGCACAGATACGCAGTATTTT
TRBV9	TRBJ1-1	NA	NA	CASSVNPTGNTEAFF	TGTGCCAGCAGCGTAAACCCCACGGGGAACACTGAAGCTTTCTTT
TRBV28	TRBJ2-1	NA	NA	CASSIRGNEQFF	TGTGCCAGCAGTATCCGCGGCAATGAGCAGTTCTTC
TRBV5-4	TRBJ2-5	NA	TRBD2	CASSLKWLAGDAETQYF	TGTGCCAGCAGCTTGAAATGGCTAGCGGGGGACGCAGAGACCCAGTACTTC
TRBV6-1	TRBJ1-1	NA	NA	CASSAAQSGVMNTEAFF	TGTGCCAGCAGTGCCGCCCAATCCGGAGTTATGAACACTGAAGCTTTCTTT
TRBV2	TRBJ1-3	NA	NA	CASSFEQGSGNTIYF	TGTGCCAGCAGCTTTGAACAGGGTTCTGGAAACACCATATATTTT
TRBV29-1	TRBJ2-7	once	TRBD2	CSVDGIGGRGVLGEQYF	TGCAGCGTTGACGGAATCGGCGGGAGGGGCGTCTTAGGCGAGCAGTACTTC
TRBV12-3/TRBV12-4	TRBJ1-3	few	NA	CANYPGQGNTIYF	TGTGCCAACTACCCCGGACAGGGAAACACCATATATTTT
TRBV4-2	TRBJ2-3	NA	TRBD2	CASSQKGTSGGSDTQYF	TGTGCCAGCAGCCAAAAAGGGACTAGCGGGGGATCAGATACGCAGTATTTT
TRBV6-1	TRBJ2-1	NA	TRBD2	CASSEVPGLAPYGGRNEQFF	TGTGCCAGCAGTGAGGTTCCGGGACTAGCGCCTTACGGGGGGAGGAATGAGCAGTTCTTC
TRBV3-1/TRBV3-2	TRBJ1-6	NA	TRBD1	CASSQAGTGGNNSPLHF	TGTGCCAGCAGCCAGGCGGGTACAGGGGGGAATAATTCACCCCTCCACTTT
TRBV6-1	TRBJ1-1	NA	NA	CASSETGSGTEAFF	TGTGCCAGCAGTGAAACAGGGTCAGGGACTGAAGCTTTCTTT
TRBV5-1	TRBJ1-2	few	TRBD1	CASSYGQAANYGYTF	TGCGCCAGCAGCTATGGACAGGCGGCTAACTATGGCTACACCTTC
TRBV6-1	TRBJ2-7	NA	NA	CASSERVYQLYEQYF	TGTGCCAGCAGTGAACGGGTATATCAGCTGTACGAGCAGTACTTC
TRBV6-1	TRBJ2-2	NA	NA	CASSVAMGATGELFF	TGTGCCAGCAGTGTAGCGATGGGGGCTACCGGGGAGCTGTTTTTT
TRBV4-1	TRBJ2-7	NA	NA	CASSQGYRSSYEQYF	TGCGCCAGCAGCCAAGGATACAGGAGCTCCTACGAGCAGTACTTC
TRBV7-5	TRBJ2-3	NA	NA	CVRSFYRGTTDTQYF	TGTGTCAGAAGCTTTTACAGGGGCACCACAGATACGCAGTATTTT
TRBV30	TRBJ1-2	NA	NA	CAGRWGGHGYTF	TGTGCCGGAAGGTGGGGGGGCCATGGCTACACCTTC
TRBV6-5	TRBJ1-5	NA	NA	CASRKSRYQPQHF	TGTGCCAGCAGGAAATCCCGGTATCAGCCCCAGCATTTT
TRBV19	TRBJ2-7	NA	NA	CASSRTQGTYEQYF	TGTGCCAGTAGCCGGACCCAGGGAACCTACGAGCAGTACTTC
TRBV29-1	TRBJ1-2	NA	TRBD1	CSVEVQGKNYGYTF	TGCAGCGTTGAAGTACAGGGGAAAAACTATGGCTACACCTTC
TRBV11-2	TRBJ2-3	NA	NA	CASTPPGLGTDTQYF	TGTGCCAGCACCCCGCCGGGACTTGGCACAGATACGCAGTATTTT
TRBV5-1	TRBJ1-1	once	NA	CASSIGQKAFF	TGCGCCAGCAGCATCGGACAGAAAGCTTTCTTT
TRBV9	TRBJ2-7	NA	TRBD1	CASSPDRGKDEQYF	TGTGCCAGCAGCCCTGACAGGGGTAAAGACGAGCAGTACTTC
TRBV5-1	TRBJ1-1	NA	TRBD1	CASSLGTGSNTEAFF	TGCGCCAGCAGCTTGGGGACAGGGTCGAACACTGAAGCTTTCTTT
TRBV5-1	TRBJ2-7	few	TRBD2	CASSLRSAGVREQYF	TGCGCCAGCAGCTTGAGGTCCGCGGGAGTACGCGAGCAGTACTTC
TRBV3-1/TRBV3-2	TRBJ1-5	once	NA	CASSHTAYSNQPQHF	TGTGCCAGCAGCCATACAGCTTATAGCAATCAGCCCCAGCATTTT
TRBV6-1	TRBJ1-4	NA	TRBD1	CASSEWTGSSEKLFF	TGTGCCAGCAGTGAGTGGACAGGGAGTAGTGAAAAACTGTTTTTT
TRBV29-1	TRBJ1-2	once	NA	CSVSPQNVNYGYTF	TGCAGCGTTTCCCCACAGAATGTTAACTATGGCTACACCTTC
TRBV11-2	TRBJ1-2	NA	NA	CASSFGNYGYTF	TGTGCCAGCAGCTTCGGGAACTATGGCTACACCTTC